The text below deals with one T cell receptor (beta chain). Its target is not known. This sample is part of a study of long-term antiretroviral therapy in people with HIV. Running of the v3.0 immunoSEQ assay took place at survey level. Produced via immunoSEQ multiplex PCR; TCRdb's table is partial and in-frame only. Of tens of thousands of clones detected, 95% appear once; the ten largest clones hold about 8%. The study's findings and limits: Viral resistance, ART adherence and therapy changes all lacked available data.

The input for sequencing was unsorted PBMCs, taken 5.3 years after starting antiretroviral therapy. This TCR derives from a man younger than 45 with HIV.

CDR3 loop: CASRGIFDTQYF. For the CDR3, the DNA is TGTGCCAGCAGGGGGATTTTCGACACGCAGTATTTT. This chain joins TRBV7-9 and TRBJ2-3; D is unresolved. Germline-derived CDR1 and CDR2 are SEHNR and FQNEAQ (reference sequence). The V end lost 6 bases, the J end lost 9 bases, and 13 bases lay between the germline ends. The CDR3 extends over 12 amino acids.